These 13 T cell receptor beta chains were sequenced from one sample in a study of OX40 agonist ivuxolimab in advanced cancers. Libraries were prepared by immunoSEQ multiplex PCR; TCRdb keeps only in-frame clonotypes and omits some of them. The profile shows about 70,000 clones, 65% to 90% of them singletons. Specimen: CD4+ or CD8+ T cells sorted from blood, collected in a trial of the OX40 agonist ivuxolimab. Every receptor here comes from an adult with an advanced solid tumor such as melanoma, head and neck, liver or kidney cancer.

This sequence joins TRBV9 and TRBJ2-1, with 9 bases fitting TRBD1. CDR3 length: 16 amino acids. V shed 6 bases, J shed 0 bases, and the junction held 7 bases outside the gene matches. The germline CDR1 and CDR2 sequences are SGDLS and YYNGEE. The CDR3 is CASTRLTGGSYNEQFF. In DNA, the CDR3 is TGTGCCAGCACCCGACTGACAGGGGGCTCCTACAATGAGCAGTTCTTC. The complete variable domain, with remaining parts taken from reference TRBV9 and TRBJ2-1, reads DSGVTQTPKHLITATGQRVTLRCSPRSGDLSVYWYQQSLDQGLQFLIQYYNGEERAKGNILERFSAQQFPDLHSELNLSSLELGDSALYFCASTRLTGGSYNEQFFGPGTRLTVL.

The rearrangement joins TRBV10-3 to TRBJ2-7, with 7 bases that match TRBD1. CDR3 length: 14 amino acids. The junction had 10 bases not matched to a gene; V was cut back by 6 bases and J by 5 bases. Germline V gene data show CDR1 as ENHRY and CDR2 as SYGVKD. The CDR3 sequence is CAIRRGTALDEQYF. The CDR3 nucleotides read TGTGCCATCAGAAGAGGGACAGCGTTAGACGAGCAGTACTTC.

V usage is TRBV10-1 and J usage is TRBJ2-7; D might be TRBD2 (6 bases). Germline V lookup: CDR1 WNHNN, CDR2 SYGVQD (reference sequence). The CDR3 extends over 15 amino acids. Trimming took 11 bases from V and 7 from J, leaving 27 bases between them. CDR3: CAGPRVAAFSKEQYF. CDR3 coding DNA: TGCGCCGGACCTCGGGTAGCGGCATTCTCTAAAGAGCAGTACTTC.

The V call is TRBV5-8, the J call TRBJ2-2, with 13 bases lining up with TRBD2. Germline CDR1 reads SGHTS; CDR2 reads YDEGEE. The CDR3 runs to 17 residues. V lost 1 base, J lost 5 bases, and 5 bases stayed unmatched. CDR3 region: CASSLSWTSGRTGELFF. DNA for the CDR3: TGTGCCAGCAGCTTGTCATGGACTAGCGGGAGAACCGGGGAGCTGTTTTTT.

The rearrangement links TRBV9 to TRBJ2-1; possibly TRBD1 or TRBD2 for D (6 bases each). Trimming cost V 3 bases and J 10 bases, with 20 bases left between them. The CDR3 length is 15 residues. CDR1 and CDR2 from the germline V gene are SGDLS and YYNGEE. CDR3 region: CASSATSGGIGEQFF. CDR3 bases: TGTGCCAGCAGCGCAACCTCCGGGGGCATCGGAGAGCAGTTCTTC.

The gene calls are TRBV11-2 and TRBJ1-6; TRBD1 agrees at 8 bases. The length of the CDR3 is 14 residues. In germline, CDR1 is SGHAT, CDR2 FQNNGV. V lost 3 bases and J lost 6; bases outside the gene matches: 1. CDR3 in amino acids: CASSLTGANSPLHF. DNA for the CDR3: TGTGCCAGCAGCTTGACAGGGGCTAATTCACCCCTCCACTTT.

J is TRBJ1-6 and V is TRBV10-2, with TRBD1 matching over 10 bases. From germline, CDR1 is WSHSY and CDR2 SAAADI. V dropped 1 base and J dropped 6; count of bases not matched to a gene: 3. The CDR3 covers 16 residues. The CDR3 bases are TGCGCCAGCAGTGAGTGGGGACAGGGGACTAATTCACCCCTCCACTTT. Translated: CASSEWGQGTNSPLHF.

The chain combines TRBV21-1 with TRBJ2-1; the table's TRBD2 call for D was not verified on the DNA. TRBV21-1 is a pseudogene locus. CDR3 length equals 14 residues. For the CDR3, the DNA is TGTGCCAGCAGCTCCGGGTCCCCGAGGGATGAGCAGTTCTTC. Its protein product is CASSSGSPRDEQFF.

This chain links TRBV6-1 with TRBJ1-2; TRBD1 might be the D (6 bases). Germline CDR1 reads MNHNS; CDR2 reads SASEGT. The CDR3 consists of 15 residues. V was pared by 4 bases and J by 4 bases, with 16 bases between. The CDR3 protein is CASSGATGSFYGYTF. In nucleotides, the CDR3 is TGTGCCAGCAGTGGCGCGACAGGCTCCTTCTATGGCTACACCTTC.

This chain links TRBV18 with TRBJ1-1; D unresolved. CDR3 length: 13 amino acids. V shed 1 base and J shed 5 bases, with 8 bases lying between them. Germline-derived CDR1 and CDR2 are KGHSH and LQKENI. CDR3 sequence: CASSPRQPTEAFF. CDR3 sequence (DNA): TGTGCCAGCTCACCACGGCAGCCGACTGAAGCTTTCTTT.

J is TRBJ2-3 and V is TRBV19; 7 bases map to TRBD1. Looked up from germline, CDR1 is LNHDA and CDR2 is SQIVND (reference sequence). The junction had 6 bases not matched to a gene; V was cut back by 6 bases and J by 0 bases. The CDR3 runs 15 residues. The CDR3 loop is CASSPRQGSTDTQYF. CDR3 nucleotides: TGTGCCAGTAGCCCAAGACAGGGAAGCACAGATACGCAGTATTTT.

The CDR3 here is CASSEPPGLAKNIQYF. CDR3 nucleotides: TGCGCCAGCAGTGAGCCTCCGGGACTGGCTAAAAACATTCAGTACTTC. The chain is built from TRBV10-2 and TRBJ2-4; D possibly corresponds to TRBD2 (6 bases). This CDR3 comprises 16 residues. V gave up 2 bases and J gave up 4 bases, with 15 bases separating them. CDR1 is WSHSY, CDR2 SAAADI, per germline.

CDR3 DNA: TGTGCCAGTAGACTAGGCGGGAGCGTATCCTACGAGCAGTACTTC. The encoded protein is CASRLGGSVSYEQYF. J is TRBJ2-7 and V is TRBV19; 7 bases match TRBD2. Germline V CDR1 and CDR2: LNHDA, SQIVND (reference sequence). With V trimmed by 6 bases and J by 1 base, 9 bases remained unmatched. This CDR3 region has 15 residues.